This record concerns one TCR beta chain sequence. In the original workflow: Cell counts per sample came from amplifying reference gene primers. Sequenced by immunoSEQ multiplex PCR; TCRdb stores in-frame clones only, minus some. The DNA was the basis for D and trimming; V, J and clone size are from that table. The data hold about 100,000 clones, with around 86% observed a single time. The sample comes from a study of blood T cell repertoires in COVID-19. On the study more broadly: The United States, Italy and Spain provided the acute and convalescent COVID-19 samples. Sources were T cells, B-cell-depleted T cells, or PBMCs; the material itself was cDNA or gDNA.

The CDR3 runs to 15 residues. Trimming pared 10 bases from V and 5 bases from J, leaving 23 bases between. Germline V gene data show CDR1 as ENHRY and CDR2 as SYGVKD. Allocation to cohorts depended on clinical history reported by the participants. Sequenced: PBMCs or T cells enriched from blood (not recorded which). This chain uses TRBV10-3 with TRBJ2-5; possible D gene TRBD2, 6 bases. The receptor's source is a woman aged 45-65 years who had recovered from COVID-19. The CDR3 region is CATGLGGSGMETQYF. CDR3 nucleotide sequence: TGTGCCACAGGTCTTGGGGGGTCAGGGATGGAGACCCAGTACTTC.